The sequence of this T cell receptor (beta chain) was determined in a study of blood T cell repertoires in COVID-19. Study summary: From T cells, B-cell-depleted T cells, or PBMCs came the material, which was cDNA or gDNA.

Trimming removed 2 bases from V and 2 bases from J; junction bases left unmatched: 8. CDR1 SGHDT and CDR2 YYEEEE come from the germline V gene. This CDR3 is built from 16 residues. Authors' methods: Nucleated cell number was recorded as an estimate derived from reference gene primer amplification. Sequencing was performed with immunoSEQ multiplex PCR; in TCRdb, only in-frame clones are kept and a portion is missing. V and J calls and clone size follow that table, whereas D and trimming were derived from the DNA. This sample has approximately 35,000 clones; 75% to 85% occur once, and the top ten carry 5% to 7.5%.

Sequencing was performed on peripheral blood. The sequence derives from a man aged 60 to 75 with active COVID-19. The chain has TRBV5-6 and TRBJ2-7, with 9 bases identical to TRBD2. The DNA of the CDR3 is TGTGCCAGCAGCTTCACTAGCGGGTTCGTAGCCTACGAGCAGTACTTC. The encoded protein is CASSFTSGFVAYEQYF. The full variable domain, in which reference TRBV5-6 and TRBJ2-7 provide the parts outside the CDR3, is DAGVTQSPTHLIKTRGQQVTLRCSPKSGHDTVSWYQQALGQGPQFIFQYYEEEERQRGNFPDRFSGHQFPNYSSELNVNALLLGDSALYLCASSFTSGFVAYEQYFGPGTRLTVT.